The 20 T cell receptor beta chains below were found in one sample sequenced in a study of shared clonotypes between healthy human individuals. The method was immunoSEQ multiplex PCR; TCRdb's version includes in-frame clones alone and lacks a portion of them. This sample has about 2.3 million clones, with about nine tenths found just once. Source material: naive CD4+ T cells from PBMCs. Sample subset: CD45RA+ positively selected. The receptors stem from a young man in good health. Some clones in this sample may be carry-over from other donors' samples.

The CDR3, as DNA: TGTGCCAGCAGTTTATTAGGCCAGGGCGGTCAGCCCCAGCATTTT. Its protein is CASSLLGQGGQPQHF. The chain links TRBV28 to TRBJ1-5; D might be TRBD1 (5 bases). CDR3 length equals 15 residues. CDR1 is MDHEN and CDR2 is SYDVKM in the germline V gene. V was cut by 1 base and J by 6 bases, with 13 bases left in between.

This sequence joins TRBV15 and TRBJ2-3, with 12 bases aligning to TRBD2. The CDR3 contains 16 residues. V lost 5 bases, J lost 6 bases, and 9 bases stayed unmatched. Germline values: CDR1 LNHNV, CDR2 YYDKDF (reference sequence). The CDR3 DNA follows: TGTGCCACCAGCGAGACACTAGCGGGAGGTTCTGATACGCAGTATTTT. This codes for CATSETLAGGSDTQYF.

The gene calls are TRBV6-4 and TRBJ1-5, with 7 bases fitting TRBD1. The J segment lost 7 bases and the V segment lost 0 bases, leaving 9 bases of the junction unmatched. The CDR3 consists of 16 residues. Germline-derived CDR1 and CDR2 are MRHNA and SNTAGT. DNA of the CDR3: TGTGCCAGCAGTGACTCGAAAGTAGGGGGCGGACAGCCCCAGCATTTT. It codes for CASSDSKVGGGQPQHF.

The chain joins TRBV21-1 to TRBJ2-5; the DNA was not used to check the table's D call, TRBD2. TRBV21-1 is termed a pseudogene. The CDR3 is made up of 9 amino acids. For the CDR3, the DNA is TGTGCCAGCAGCGAGTCCGGTGACTTC. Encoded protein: CASSESGDF.

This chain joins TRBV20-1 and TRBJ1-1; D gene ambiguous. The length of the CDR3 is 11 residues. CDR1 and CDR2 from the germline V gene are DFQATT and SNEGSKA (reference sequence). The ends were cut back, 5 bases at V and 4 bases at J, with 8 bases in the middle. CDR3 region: CSAYGGTEAFF. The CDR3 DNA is TGCAGTGCTTATGGCGGCACTGAAGCTTTCTTT.

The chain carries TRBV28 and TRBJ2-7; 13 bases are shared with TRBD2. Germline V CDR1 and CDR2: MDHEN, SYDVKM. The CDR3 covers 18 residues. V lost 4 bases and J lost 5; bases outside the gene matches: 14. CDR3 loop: CASSSAPGLAGSIDEQYF. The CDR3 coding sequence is TGTGCCAGCAGTTCAGCCCCGGGACTAGCGGGATCCATAGACGAGCAGTACTTC.

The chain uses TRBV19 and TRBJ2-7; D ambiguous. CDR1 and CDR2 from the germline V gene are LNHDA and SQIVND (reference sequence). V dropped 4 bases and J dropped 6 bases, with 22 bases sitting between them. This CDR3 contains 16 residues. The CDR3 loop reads CASSTHDVGIVGEQYF. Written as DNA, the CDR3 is TGTGCCAGTAGTACGCATGACGTAGGGATTGTGGGCGAGCAGTACTTC.

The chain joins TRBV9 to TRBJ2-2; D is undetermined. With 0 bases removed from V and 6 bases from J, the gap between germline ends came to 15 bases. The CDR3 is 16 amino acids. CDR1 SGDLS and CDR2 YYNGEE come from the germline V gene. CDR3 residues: CASSVGSQMFPGELFF. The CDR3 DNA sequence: TGTGCCAGCAGCGTAGGAAGTCAAATGTTCCCCGGGGAGCTGTTTTTT.

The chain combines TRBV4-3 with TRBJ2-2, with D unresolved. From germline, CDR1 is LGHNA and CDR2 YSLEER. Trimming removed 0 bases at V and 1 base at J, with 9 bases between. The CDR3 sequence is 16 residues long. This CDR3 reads CASSQEMAGNTGELFF. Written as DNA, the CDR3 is TGCGCCAGCAGCCAAGAAATGGCAGGGAACACCGGGGAGCTGTTTTTT.

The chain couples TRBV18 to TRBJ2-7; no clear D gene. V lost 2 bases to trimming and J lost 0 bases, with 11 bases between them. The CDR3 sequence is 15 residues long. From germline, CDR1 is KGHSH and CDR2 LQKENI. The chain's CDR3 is CASSPNPQGSYEQYF. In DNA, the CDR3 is TGTGCCAGCTCACCAAATCCCCAAGGCTCCTACGAGCAGTACTTC.

CDR3 bases: TGTGCCAGCAGCGTAGAGGGAGCGCCGGGCGAGCAGTACTTC. Protein product: CASSVEGAPGEQYF. The gene calls are TRBV9 and TRBJ2-7; D might be TRBD2 (5 bases). The germline V gene encodes CDR1 SGDLS and CDR2 YYNGEE. The CDR3 has 14 residues. Trimming stripped 0 bases from V and 6 bases from J, with 13 bases between.

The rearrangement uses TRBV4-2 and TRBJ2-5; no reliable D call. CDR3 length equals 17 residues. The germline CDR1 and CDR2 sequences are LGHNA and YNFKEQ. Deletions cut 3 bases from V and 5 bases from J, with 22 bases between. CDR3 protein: CASSQGISQAVPETQYF. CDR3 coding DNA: TGTGCCAGCAGCCAGGGGATTAGTCAGGCCGTCCCGGAGACCCAGTACTTC.

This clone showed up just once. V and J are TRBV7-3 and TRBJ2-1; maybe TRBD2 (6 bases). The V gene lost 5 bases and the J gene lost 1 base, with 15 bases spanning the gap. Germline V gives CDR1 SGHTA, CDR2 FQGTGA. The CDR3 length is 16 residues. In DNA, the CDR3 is TGTGCCAGCAGCCTCACCCTAGCGTATTCCTACAATGAGCAGTTCTTC. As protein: CASSLTLAYSYNEQFF.

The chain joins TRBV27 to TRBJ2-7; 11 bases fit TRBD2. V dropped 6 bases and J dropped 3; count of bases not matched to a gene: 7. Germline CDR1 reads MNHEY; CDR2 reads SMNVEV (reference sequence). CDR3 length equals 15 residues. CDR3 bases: TGTGCCAGCAGGGAAGCGACTAGCGGGATCTACGAGCAGTACTTC. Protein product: CASREATSGIYEQYF.

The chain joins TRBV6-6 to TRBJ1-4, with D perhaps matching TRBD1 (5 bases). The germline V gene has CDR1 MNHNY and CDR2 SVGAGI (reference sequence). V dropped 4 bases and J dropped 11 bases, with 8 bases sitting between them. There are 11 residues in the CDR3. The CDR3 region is CASSWGGKLFF. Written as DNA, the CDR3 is TGTGCCAGCAGTTGGGGGGGGAAACTGTTTTTT.

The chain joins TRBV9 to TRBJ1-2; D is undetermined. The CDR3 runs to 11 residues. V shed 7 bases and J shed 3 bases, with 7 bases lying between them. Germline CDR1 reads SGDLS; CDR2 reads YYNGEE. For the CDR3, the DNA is TGTGCCAGCGTGAGGGACTATGGCTACACCTTC. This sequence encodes CASVRDYGYTF.

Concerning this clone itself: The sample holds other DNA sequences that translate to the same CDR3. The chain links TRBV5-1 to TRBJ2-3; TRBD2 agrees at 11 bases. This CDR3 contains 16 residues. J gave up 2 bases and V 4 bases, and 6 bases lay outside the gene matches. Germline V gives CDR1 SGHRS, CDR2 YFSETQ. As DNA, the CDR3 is TGCGCCAGCAGCACCGGGACTAGCGGAGACACAGATACGCAGTATTTT. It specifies CASSTGTSGDTDTQYF.

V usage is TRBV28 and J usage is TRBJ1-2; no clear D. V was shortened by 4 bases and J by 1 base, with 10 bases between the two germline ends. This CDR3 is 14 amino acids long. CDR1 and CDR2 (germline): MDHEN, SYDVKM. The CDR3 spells CASSWQNLNYGYTF. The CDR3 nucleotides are TGTGCCAGCAGTTGGCAGAACCTTAACTATGGCTACACCTTC.

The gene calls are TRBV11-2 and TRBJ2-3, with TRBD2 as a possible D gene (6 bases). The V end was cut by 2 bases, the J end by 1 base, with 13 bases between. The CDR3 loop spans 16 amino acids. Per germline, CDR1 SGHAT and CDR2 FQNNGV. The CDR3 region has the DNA TGTGCCAGCAGCTTATATTCCGGGAGAGGCACAGATACGCAGTATTTT. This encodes CASSLYSGRGTDTQYF.

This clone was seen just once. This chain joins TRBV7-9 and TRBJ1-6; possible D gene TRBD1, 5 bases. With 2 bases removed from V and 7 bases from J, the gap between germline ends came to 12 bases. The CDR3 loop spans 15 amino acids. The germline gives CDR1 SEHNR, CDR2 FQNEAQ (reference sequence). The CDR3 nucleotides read TGTGCCAGCAGCTTATCCCAGGGTTCAAATTCACCCCTCCACTTT. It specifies CASSLSQGSNSPLHF.